The 8 T cell receptor beta chains below come from one sample, sequenced in a study of tumor and adjacent non-tumor tissue in lung cancer. This sample's RNA came from whole unsorted tissue. More than 3 cm separated this lung sample from the edge of the tumor. A modified ARM-PCR protocol with three rounds of nested PCR amplified TCRbeta. TCRdb processed the multiplex PCR reads anew with MiXCR; each CDR3 protein has one entry. The sample lists about 44,000 distinct CDR3 sequences; about two thirds were seen once. Sequencing was performed on distant non-tumor lung tissue. These receptors all come from a woman between 65 and 79 years old with non-small cell lung cancer.

As for this clonotype: Possible read error: a much larger clone is one base away. The rearrangement uses TRBV4-2 and TRBJ2-1; TRBD2 matches 9 bases. V was pared by 2 bases and J by 10 bases, with 9 bases of the junction left unmatched. This CDR3 comprises 15 residues. Germline CDR1 is LGHNA and CDR2 is YNFKEQ. The CDR3 reads CASSQSIAGESEQFF. CDR3 DNA sequence: TGTGCCAGCAGCCAATCCATAGCGGGAGAGTCAGAGCAGTTCTTC.

Notes on this clonotype: Being one base from a much bigger clone, this may be a read error. V usage is TRBV12-3 or TRBV12-4 and J usage is TRBJ2-3, with 7 bases identical to TRBD1. This CDR3 spans 16 amino acids. CDR3 DNA: TGTGCCAGCAGTAAATCCGGGACAGACTACACAAATACGCAGTATTTT. This translates into CASSKSGTDYTNTQYF.

This chain connects TRBV7-3 to TRBJ2-3, with D perhaps given as TRBD1 or TRBD2 (6 bases each). The germline V gene encodes CDR1 SGHTA and CDR2 FQGTGA. CDR3 length: 15 residues. The V and J ends lost 6 bases and 4 bases respectively, with 17 bases between them. For the CDR3, the DNA is TGTGCCAGCAGACGCGGGACATGGGGTCCAGATACGCAGTATTTT. Its translation: CASRRGTWGPDTQYF.

This clonotype was seen a handful of times. A much larger clone differs by one base, so this may be a read error. V and J are TRBV14 and TRBJ1-3; no firm D call. CDR3 length: 16 amino acids. The V gene's germline CDR1 is SGHDN and CDR2 FVKESK. The CDR3 DNA is TGTGCCAGCAGCCCTCAAGGTGGGGTTTCTGGAAACATCATATATTTT. The encoded protein is CASSPQGGVSGNIIYF.

On this clonotype itself: This could be a read error, since a much larger clone is one nucleotide away. This rearrangement joins TRBV12-3 or TRBV12-4 to TRBJ2-2; TRBD1 agrees at 7 bases. The CDR3 is 15 amino acids. The CDR3 loop reads CASCFRTGGTGELFF. DNA of the CDR3: TGTGCCAGCTGTTTCAGGACAGGCGGCACCGGGGAGCTGTTTTTT.

Regarding this clonotype: One junction end disagrees with the germline gene, perhaps due to a read error. The chain employs TRBV7-8 and TRBJ2-2; 10 bases agree with TRBD2. The CDR3 consists of 16 residues. Germline CDR1 reads SGHVS; CDR2 reads FQNEAQ. This chain's CDR3 is CASNLILAGGTGELFF. The CDR3 bases are TGTGCCAGCAACTTAATTTTAGCGGGGGGCACCGGGGAGCTGTTTTTT. The entire variable domain, with the rest obtained from reference TRBV7-8 and TRBJ2-2, is as follows: GAGVSQSPRYKVAKRGQDVALRCDPISGHVSLFWYQQALGQGPEFLTYFQNEAQLDKSGLPSDRFFAERPEGSVSTLKIQRTQQEDSAVYLCASNLILAGGTGELFFGEGSRLTVL.

Of note for this clonotype: It may be a read error: a sequence one base away is much more abundant. The chain employs TRBV12-3 or TRBV12-4 and TRBJ2-3; 7 nucleotides agree with TRBD1. CDR3 size: 14 residues. Trimming cost V 7 bases and J 0 bases; bases outside gene matches: 4. The CDR3 DNA reads TGTGCCAGCACTGGACAGGCGAGCACAGATACGCAGTATTTT. Protein sequence: CASTGQASTDTQYF.

With regard to this clonotype: This likely comes from a read error, as the CDR3 has no conserved phenylalanine or tryptophan at its end. The limits of the CDR3 on the DNA are not certain, so only TCRdb's listed CDR3 is given. The gene calls are TRBV5-5 and TRBJ1-5; the listed D gene, TRBD1, was not tested against the DNA. The CDR3 is 14 amino acids long, termini counted. The germline V gene has CDR1 SGHKS and CDR2 YYEKEE (reference sequence). This CDR3 reads CASSSGQGHQPQHS.